These 3 T cell receptor beta chains were sequenced from one sample in a study of T cells of healthy individuals. TCRdb reprocessed the 5' RACE reads via MiXCR and lists one record per CDR3 protein. The sample yields tens of thousands of distinct CDR3 sequences, approximately 4.7% seen once. The receptors here all came from a female donor in good health.

The sample holds many counts of this clonotype. The V call is TRBV29-1, the J call TRBJ2-5, with TRBD2 matching 7 bases. V lost 6 bases and J lost 1; bases outside the gene matches: 11. From germline, CDR1 is SQVTM and CDR2 ANQGSEA. This CDR3 is 15 amino acids long. The CDR3 reads CSVDPGRSFQETQYF. CDR3 DNA sequence: TGCAGCGTGGACCCCGGGAGGAGCTTCCAAGAGACCCAGTACTTC. Full variable domain (rest looked up from reference TRBV29-1 and TRBJ2-5): SAVISQKPSRDICQRGTSLTIQCQVDSQVTMMFWYRQQPGQSLTLIATANQGSEATYESGFVIDKFPISRPNLTFSTLTVSNMSPEDSSIYLCSVDPGRSFQETQYFGPGTRLLVL.

The sample holds many counts of this clonotype. The chain uses TRBV7-2 and TRBJ2-4, with D possibly being TRBD2 (6 bases). The CDR3 covers 17 residues. The germline CDR1 and CDR2 sequences are SGHTA and FQGNSA. V dropped 1 base and J dropped 0 bases, with 13 bases sitting between them. The CDR3 region is CASSLGGGNKAKNIQYF. The CDR3 DNA sequence: TGTGCCAGCAGCTTAGGTGGCGGGAATAAAGCCAAAAACATTCAGTACTTC.

This clonotype has at least ten counts. The rearrangement uses TRBV9 and TRBJ2-1, with 9 bases that match TRBD1. J gave up 0 bases and V 6 bases, and 4 bases lay outside the gene matches. The CDR3 loop spans 15 amino acids. Germline V gene lookup returns CDR1 SGDLS and CDR2 YYNGEE. The CDR3 here is CASNRQGGSYNEQFF. CDR3 sequence (DNA): TGTGCCAGCAACAGACAGGGGGGCTCCTACAATGAGCAGTTCTTC.